One and the same sample provided the 2 T cell receptor beta chains below, sequenced in a study of T cell changes during pregnancy in multiple sclerosis. The protocol was immunoSEQ multiplex PCR, while the TCRdb copy is restricted to in-frame clones and leaves out a portion. The table includes almost 55,000 clones, 90% detected once. The specimen was CD8+ T cells from peripheral blood mononuclear cells, collected before pregnancy. These receptors all come from a female donor with multiple sclerosis, enrolled in a pregnancy study.

This chain uses TRBV4-3 with TRBJ2-1; the match to TRBD2 covers 8 bases. Germline V gives CDR1 LGHNA, CDR2 YSLEER. The trim removed 6 bases at V and 7 bases at J, leaving 14 bases unmatched. The CDR3 is made up of 16 amino acids. The CDR3 bases are TGCGCCAGCAGTCGATCCGGGACTAGTACTAGGAATGAGCAGTTCTTC. Its protein product is CASSRSGTSTRNEQFF.

The sample holds one count of this clone. This chain links TRBV6-6 with TRBJ2-5; TRBD2 matches at 10 bases. Germline V gene sequence: CDR1 MNHNY, CDR2 SVGAGI (reference sequence). With V trimmed by 2 bases and J by 1 base, 4 bases remained unmatched. The CDR3 is made up of 16 amino acids. The DNA for the CDR3 is TGTGCCAGCAGTTACCTAGCGGGGGCCCCCCAAGAGACCCAGTACTTC. This gives the protein CASSYLAGAPQETQYF.